A single sample is the source of the 19 T cell receptor beta chains below, sequenced in a study of T cell changes during pregnancy in multiple sclerosis. Clones were read by immunoSEQ multiplex PCR, and TCRdb kept only the in-frame ones, dropping some. Altogether 30,000 to 35,000 clones are present, less than 90% being singletons, with the ten largest covering about 7.3%. Material: CD8+ T cells from peripheral blood mononuclear cells, obtained before pregnancy. These receptor sequences come from a female donor with multiple sclerosis, enrolled in a pregnancy study.

The chain combines TRBV7-9 with TRBJ1-1, with D perhaps TRBD1 (6 bases). Between the trimmed V and J ends, which lost 5 bases and 5 bases, there was a span of 9 bases. The CDR3 has 12 amino acids. CDR1 is SEHNR, CDR2 FQNEAQ, per germline (reference sequence). This chain's CDR3 is CASSLRGTEAFF. CDR3 bases: TGTGCCAGCAGCCTCAGGGGAACTGAAGCTTTCTTT.

The sample holds one count of this clone. The chain has TRBV27 and TRBJ1-5; D call uncertain. The CDR3 totals 14 residues. Trimming stripped 5 bases from V and 5 bases from J, with 13 bases between. CDR1 is MNHEY and CDR2 is SMNVEV in the germline V gene (reference sequence). The DNA of the CDR3 is TGTGCCAGCAGTCCTGTAAATGGGCATCAGCCCCAGCATTTT. Residues: CASSPVNGHQPQHF.

V and J are TRBV6-4 and TRBJ1-6; D possibly corresponds to TRBD1 (5 bases). With 0 bases removed from V and 6 bases from J, the gap between germline ends came to 9 bases. In germline, CDR1 is MRHNA, CDR2 SNTAGT. The CDR3 has 15 amino acids. Here the CDR3 DNA reads TGTGCCAGCAGTGACTCGCAGGGTGCTAATTCACCCCTCCACTTT. Its protein is CASSDSQGANSPLHF.

This clone is termed medium-sized. This chain links TRBV6-6 with TRBJ2-1, with TRBD2 matching over 8 bases. Germline CDR1 is MNHNY and CDR2 is SVGAGI (reference sequence). The CDR3 is made up of 15 amino acids. The V and J ends lost 6 bases and 8 bases, in that order; junction bases with no gene match: 12. CDR3 sequence (DNA): TGTGCCAGCAGATCCGGGGGGGCCGAGAGCGATGAGCAGTTCTTC. Protein sequence: CASRSGGAESDEQFF.

J is TRBJ1-1 and V is TRBV7-8, with D maybe TRBD1 (5 bases). This CDR3 contains 13 residues. The ends were cut back, 1 base at V and 3 bases at J, with 6 bases in the middle. CDR1 and CDR2 from the germline V gene are SGHVS and FQNEAQ. The CDR3 nucleotides read TGTGCCAGCAGCTTAGAAGGGGACACTGAAGCTTTCTTT. The encoded protein is CASSLEGDTEAFF.

The chain links TRBV25-1 to TRBJ1-2; no firm D call. V gave up 4 bases and J gave up 6 bases, with 9 bases separating them. The germline gives CDR1 MGHDK, CDR2 SYGVNS. This CDR3 contains 12 residues. The CDR3, as DNA: TGTGCCAGCAGTGCCTCACTCGATGGCTACACCTTC. Amino acid sequence: CASSASLDGYTF.

The rearrangement joins TRBV27 to TRBJ1-3; D call uncertain. CDR1 and CDR2 (germline): MNHEY, SMNVEV (reference sequence). The CDR3 covers 14 residues. The germline V and J ends were trimmed by 5 bases and 1 base, with 9 bases remaining between them. The CDR3 nucleotides read TGTGCCAGCAGTACGGGAGTATCTGGAAACACCATATATTTT. Protein: CASSTGVSGNTIYF.

This clone was recorded once. This chain joins TRBV6-5 and TRBJ1-2, with D maybe TRBD1 (5 bases). V was trimmed by 3 bases and J by 3 bases, leaving 11 bases between them. Per germline, CDR1 MNHEY and CDR2 SVGAGI. The CDR3 is 14 amino acids. The DNA of the CDR3 is TGTGCCAGCAGTTATAGTGACAGCTACTATGGCTACACCTTC. It codes for CASSYSDSYYGYTF.

This chain links TRBV30 with TRBJ1-4; perhaps TRBD1 as D (6 bases). V was cut by 3 bases and J by 8 bases, with 19 bases left in between. Germline V gene lookup returns CDR1 GTSNPN and CDR2 SVGIG (reference sequence). This CDR3 spans 15 amino acids. This CDR3 reads CAWRPTGGGPEKLFF. The CDR3 DNA sequence: TGTGCCTGGAGACCCACTGGGGGGGGCCCCGAAAAACTGTTTTTT.

J is TRBJ1-2 and V is TRBV27, with a tentative D call TRBD1 (5 bases). V lost 5 bases to trimming and J lost 2 bases, with 12 bases between them. The CDR3 contains 14 residues. CDR1 is MNHEY, CDR2 SMNVEV, per germline (reference sequence). CDR3 sequence reads: CASSPPGGNYGYTF. The DNA for the CDR3 is TGTGCCAGCAGTCCTCCCGGGGGAAACTATGGCTACACCTTC.

The V and J genes are TRBV25-1 and TRBJ2-1, with D possibly being TRBD2 (6 bases). Trimming removed 1 base from V and 8 bases from J, with 9 bases in between. There are 13 residues in the CDR3. CDR1 and CDR2 from the germline V gene are MGHDK and SYGVNS. CDR3 bases: TGTGCCAGCAGTGAATCCGGGGAGGATGAGCAGTTCTTC. It specifies CASSESGEDEQFF.

This clone was picked up a small number of times. The rearrangement uses TRBV28 and TRBJ1-5, with D perhaps matching TRBD1 (6 bases). Trimming cost V 5 bases and J 7 bases, with 18 bases left between them. Germline V gene data show CDR1 as MDHEN and CDR2 as SYDVKM. This CDR3 has 15 residues. CDR3: CASSPSPGDGQPQHF. The CDR3 DNA is TGTGCCAGCAGTCCCTCTCCAGGGGATGGACAGCCCCAGCATTTT.

The gene calls are TRBV7-9 and TRBJ1-2, with D unresolved. V dropped 4 bases and J dropped 4 bases, with 10 bases sitting between them. Germline-derived CDR1 and CDR2 are SEHNR and FQNEAQ (reference sequence). The CDR3 consists of 13 residues. CDR3: CASSSLGSYGYTF. In DNA, the CDR3 is TGTGCCAGCAGCTCCCTCGGGAGCTATGGCTACACCTTC.

V is TRBV7-4 and J is TRBJ2-2; the match to TRBD2 covers 14 bases. V lost 4 bases to trimming and J lost 1 base; unmatched junction nucleotides: 5. The CDR3 is 18 residues long. Germline V gene lookup returns CDR1 SGHVT and CDR2 SQSDAQ. The chain's CDR3 is CASSWTSGGRMNTGELFF. In DNA, the CDR3 is TGTGCCAGCAGCTGGACTAGCGGGGGGAGGATGAACACCGGGGAGCTGTTTTTT.

V and J are TRBV2 and TRBJ1-5, with 7 bases that match TRBD1. The CDR3 is made up of 16 amino acids. Germline loops: CDR1 SNHLY, CDR2 FYNNEI. V shed 6 bases, J shed 5 bases, and the junction held 13 bases outside the gene matches. The CDR3 reads CASRTYPRDSDQPQHF. The CDR3 DNA reads as TGTGCCAGCAGAACTTATCCCCGGGACAGCGATCAGCCCCAGCATTTT.

The CDR3 nucleotides are TGTGCCAGCAGCTTAGGACAGGGCACTGAAGCTTTCTTT. Translated, it gives CASSLGQGTEAFF. V is TRBV11-3 and J is TRBJ1-1, with 7 positions matching TRBD1. With 1 base clipped from V and 4 bases from J, the junction kept 0 bases outside the gene matches. The CDR3 extends over 13 amino acids. Germline V CDR1 and CDR2: SGHNT, YENEEA.

The chain has TRBV10-1 and TRBJ1-1; D unresolved. Germline CDR1 is WNHNN and CDR2 is SYGVQD (reference sequence). The CDR3 has 13 amino acids. V lost 4 bases and J 2 bases, leaving 8 bases between the germline ends. CDR3 DNA: TGCGCCAGCAGTGCTGGTACTAACACTGAAGCTTTCTTT. Translation gives CASSAGTNTEAFF.

The chain has TRBV4-3 and TRBJ1-4; a weak D match, TRBD1 (6 bases). Germline V lookup: CDR1 LGHNA, CDR2 YSLEER. Trimming took off 2 bases at V and 6 bases at J, with 16 bases between the two ends. CDR3 size: 16 residues. The CDR3 sequence is CASSQYPREGDEKLFF. The DNA of the CDR3 is TGCGCCAGCAGCCAATACCCCAGGGAGGGGGATGAAAAACTGTTTTTT.

The chain employs TRBV10-3 and TRBJ2-5; 7 bases align to TRBD1. This CDR3 comprises 14 residues. Per the germline V gene, CDR1 is ENHRY and CDR2 is SYGVKD. The junction had 15 bases not matched to a gene; V was cut back by 6 bases and J by 11 bases. The CDR3 reads CAISLPGQPSTQYF. In DNA, the CDR3 is TGTGCCATCAGCCTACCGGGACAGCCATCAACTCAGTACTTC.